The 21 T cell receptor beta chains in this list originate from one sample, sequenced in a study of blood T cells in healthy people across ages. Sample-barcoded 5' priming and a J-beta primer mix drove a second PCR of about 6 to 12 cycles. Via MiXCR, TCRdb re-called the 5' RACE reads, giving one row per CDR3 protein. The sample holds over 600,000 distinct CDR3 sequences; more than 35% are singletons and the top ten take about a sixth. Sequencing was carried out using blood. Source of these receptors: a man older than 75 in good health.

The chain carries TRBV7-2 and TRBJ2-5, with TRBD1 matching 9 bases. CDR3 size: 16 residues. The junction had 12 bases not matched to a gene; V was cut back by 6 bases and J by 4 bases. Germline V CDR1 and CDR2: SGHTA, FQGNSA. This chain's CDR3 is CASSNHDRTGVETQYF. CDR3 sequence (DNA): TGTGCCAGCAGTAACCACGATAGGACAGGGGTAGAGACCCAGTACTTC.

This clonotype was detected only a few times. This rearrangement joins TRBV24-1 to TRBJ2-1; D not certain. Trimming removed 3 bases at V and 10 bases at J, with 12 bases between. CDR1 and CDR2 (germline): KGHDR, SFDVKD. The length of the CDR3 is 13 residues. CDR3 in amino acids: CATSDPPTAEQFF. In nucleotides, the CDR3 is TGTGCCACCAGTGATCCCCCAACCGCGGAGCAGTTCTTC.

V and J are TRBV29-1 and TRBJ2-3; 10 bases are shared with TRBD2. Germline V CDR1 and CDR2: SQVTM, ANQGSEA. The CDR3 is 17 residues long. J lost 5 bases, V lost 6 bases, and 17 bases had no gene match. The CDR3 sequence is CSVDGIGLAASGDTQYF. The DNA of the CDR3 is TGCAGCGTGGACGGAATAGGACTAGCGGCCTCCGGAGATACGCAGTATTTT.

The rearrangement joins TRBV5-1 to TRBJ2-1; TRBD1 matches at 8 bases. This CDR3 has 14 amino acids. V shed 4 bases, J shed 6 bases, and the junction held 6 bases outside the gene matches. Germline assignment: CDR1 SGHRS and CDR2 YFSETQ. The CDR3 region has the DNA TGCGCCAGCAGCCAAGGACAGGGCGGCAATGAGCAGTTCTTC. Translated: CASSQGQGGNEQFF.

The rearrangement uses TRBV7-9 and TRBJ2-3; 13 nucleotides line up with TRBD2. Germline V gene sequence: CDR1 SEHNR, CDR2 FQNEAQ (reference sequence). With V trimmed by 5 bases and J by 5 bases, 4 bases remained unmatched. The CDR3 is 15 residues long. In DNA form, the CDR3 reads TGTGCCAGCAGCCTCGGACTAGCGGGGGAAGATACGCAGTATTTT. It codes for CASSLGLAGEDTQYF.

This clonotype was seen only once. This chain connects TRBV6-6 to TRBJ2-3; the D is unclear. The V end lost 5 bases, the J end lost 7 bases, and 13 bases lay between the germline ends. The CDR3 covers 13 residues. Germline V gives CDR1 MNHNY, CDR2 SVGAGI (reference sequence). DNA of the CDR3: TGTGCCAGCAGTGACCCCTCTGGAAATACGCAGTATTTT. Its protein product is CASSDPSGNTQYF.

This clonotype was counted between two and nine times. The chain joins TRBV7-3 to TRBJ1-4; D gene ambiguous. The CDR3 has 15 residues. From germline, CDR1 is SGHTA and CDR2 FQGTGA. V was clipped by 4 bases and J by 8 bases, with 17 bases between them. The CDR3 DNA is TGTGCCAGCAGCTCCGGGCCACTGATCGAGGAAAAACTGTTTTTT. This sequence encodes CASSSGPLIEEKLFF.

This CDR3 reads CASSLADVCYEQYF. The CDR3, as DNA: TGTGCCAGCAGCTTGGCGGATGTTTGCTACGAGCAGTACTTC. The chain couples TRBV12-3 or TRBV12-4 to TRBJ2-7; D call uncertain. The V end was cut by 6 bases, the J end by 3 bases, with 15 bases between. This CDR3 spans 14 amino acids.

This chain links TRBV6-5 with TRBJ2-3; perhaps TRBD2 as D (5 bases). CDR3 length: 15 amino acids. Germline CDR1 MNHEY, CDR2 SVGAGI. V lost 4 bases and J 0 bases, leaving 11 bases between the germline ends. CDR3 coding DNA: TGTGCCAGCAGTTCCCCGAAGCGGAGCACAGATACGCAGTATTTT. This codes for CASSSPKRSTDTQYF.

The chain recombines TRBV6-6 with TRBJ1-1; 7 bases align to TRBD1. Per the germline V gene, CDR1 is MNHNY and CDR2 is SVGAGI (reference sequence). The CDR3 extends over 13 amino acids. V trimming: 5 bases; J trimming: 9 bases; junction bases outside the gene matches: 9. The DNA of the CDR3 is TGTGCCAGCAGTCCCTTAGACAGGGAAAAAGCTTTCTTT. The encoded protein is CASSPLDREKAFF.

This clonotype was observed once. The J gene is TRBJ2-5, the V gene TRBV7-9; no clear D. The CDR3 is 15 amino acids. Germline values: CDR1 SEHNR, CDR2 FQNEAQ (reference sequence). V was pared by 2 bases and J by 1 base, with 11 bases between. The CDR3 nucleotides read TGTGCCAGCAGCTTACAGAGCACCACCCAAGAGACCCAGTACTTC. It specifies CASSLQSTTQETQYF.

This chain links TRBV28 with TRBJ2-5; the D is unclear. The ends were cut back, 7 bases at V and 5 bases at J, with 20 bases in the middle. Germline CDR1 is MDHEN and CDR2 is SYDVKM. The CDR3 length is 15 residues. For the CDR3, the DNA is TGTGCCAGCATCCCCGTCTCGCCCCGGCGGGAGACCCAGTACTTC. Residues: CASIPVSPRRETQYF.

The J gene is TRBJ1-2, the V gene TRBV5-1; TRBD1 aligns across 7 bases. The CDR3 is 15 residues long. In germline, CDR1 is SGHRS, CDR2 YFSETQ. Germline trimming cut 0 bases from V and 6 bases from J; bases unmatched to any gene: 8. In DNA, the CDR3 is TGCGCCAGCAGCTTGGGGGTTGGGACAGAGGATGGCTACACCTTC. This codes for CASSLGVGTEDGYTF.

The CDR3 nucleotides read TGTGCCACCAGTGGTCCCTCGTCGGCGGATACGCAGTATTTT. Translated: CATSGPSSADTQYF. The V gene is TRBV24-1, the J gene TRBJ2-3; D not resolved. Germline V gene sequence: CDR1 KGHDR, CDR2 SFDVKD. CDR3 size: 14 residues. Deletions cut 5 bases from V and 6 bases from J, with 14 bases between.

This clonotype was detected once. This sequence joins TRBV7-3 and TRBJ2-1; the match to TRBD2 covers 10 bases. Germline V gene sequence: CDR1 SGHTA, CDR2 FQGTGA. This CDR3 spans 16 amino acids. With V trimmed by 1 base and J by 9 bases, 9 bases remained unmatched. DNA of the CDR3: TGTGCCAGCAGCTTAAGAGGGCTAGCGGGAGAGATTGAGCAGTTCTTC. Protein product: CASSLRGLAGEIEQFF.

For this clonotype: This could be a read error, since a much larger clone is one nucleotide away. V is TRBV10-3 and J is TRBJ2-7; 8 bases fit TRBD1. This CDR3 spans 14 amino acids. Germline CDR1 is ENHRY and CDR2 is SYGVKD. The trim removed 5 bases at V and 0 bases at J, leaving 3 bases unmatched. CDR3 in amino acids: CAISPGQASYEQYF. The DNA for the CDR3 is TGTGCCATCAGTCCGGGACAGGCCTCCTACGAGCAGTACTTC.

This rearrangement joins TRBV4-1 to TRBJ1-2; D unclear. Germline lookup yields CDR1 MGHRA and CDR2 YSYEKL. CDR3 length: 14 amino acids. The V and J ends lost 5 bases and 4 bases respectively, with 14 bases between them. The CDR3 spells CASSSTARGYGYTF. In nucleotides, the CDR3 is TGCGCCAGCAGCTCAACAGCCCGAGGCTATGGCTACACCTTC.

Comment on this clonotype: A read error is possible here, since a much larger clone lies one base away. The chain carries TRBV12-3 or TRBV12-4 and TRBJ2-1; TRBD1 aligns across 7 bases. The J call is in doubt because the DNA end fits TRBJ2-7 better. The CDR3 loop spans 16 amino acids. This chain's CDR3 is CASSPQGPSSYNEQYF. CDR3 coding DNA: TGTGCCAGCAGTCCACAGGGGCCCTCATCCTACAATGAGCAGTACTTC.

Of note for this clonotype: A much larger clone sits a single nucleotide away, making a read error possible. This chain joins TRBV24-1 and TRBJ2-7; 9 positions match TRBD1. The J call may be mistaken, given a closer DNA end match to TRBJ2-4. CDR1 is KGHDR and CDR2 is SFDVKD in the germline V gene. CDR3 length: 16 amino acids. CDR3 DNA sequence: TGTGCCACCAGTGACACGGGACAGGGTGAGGAAAACATTCAGTACTTC. Residues: CATSDTGQGEENIQYF.

This clonotype was observed a handful of times. This chain connects TRBV29-1 to TRBJ1-2; 7 bases agree with TRBD1. The V segment lost 0 bases and the J segment 8 bases; nucleotides outside the gene matches: 6. CDR1 is SQVTM, CDR2 ANQGSEA, per germline. This CDR3 is 13 amino acids long. The CDR3 DNA reads as TGCAGCGTTGAAGACGACAGGGACGGGGGCTACACCTTC. This gives the protein CSVEDDRDGGYTF.

The chain recombines TRBV5-1 with TRBJ2-1; 14 nucleotides match TRBD2. The CDR3 totals 17 residues. Germline loops: CDR1 SGHRS, CDR2 YFSETQ. The ends lost 2 bases at V and 5 bases at J; junction bases unmatched: 6. CDR3 in amino acids: CASSFTGTSGSNNEQFF. CDR3 nucleotides: TGCGCCAGCAGCTTTACCGGGACTAGCGGGAGTAACAATGAGCAGTTCTTC.